Below are 26 T cell receptor beta chains sequenced from a single sample in a study of control samples from healthy donors and cancer patients. Sequenced by immunoSEQ multiplex PCR; TCRdb stores in-frame clones only, minus some. The sample has about 170,000 clones; around 90% are singletons. Sequences were obtained from blood. The receptors come from a young woman in good health.

The chain is built from TRBV9 and TRBJ1-3; no firm D call. The V gene lost 3 bases and the J gene lost 0 bases, with 13 bases spanning the gap. Germline CDR1 SGDLS, CDR2 YYNGEE. The CDR3 totals 16 residues. The CDR3 loop reads CASSDSSGSSGNTIYF. Written as DNA, the CDR3 is TGTGCCAGCAGCGACAGTTCGGGCTCCTCTGGAAACACCATATATTTT.

The V gene is TRBV7-9, the J gene TRBJ2-2, with D uncertain. This CDR3 is built from 12 residues. Germline CDR1 is SEHNR and CDR2 is FQNEAQ (reference sequence). The germline V and J ends were trimmed by 5 bases and 7 bases, with 8 bases remaining between them. CDR3 nucleotide sequence: TGTGCCAGCAGCCTCCCAATCGGGGAGCTGTTTTTT. Its translation is CASSLPIGELFF.

Concerning this clone: Other DNA sequences in the sample encode the same CDR3. The chain uses TRBV24-1 and TRBJ1-1; no firm D call. The CDR3 consists of 13 residues. V was cut by 3 bases and J by 1 base, with 5 bases left in between. Germline CDR1 is KGHDR and CDR2 is SFDVKD. CDR3 region: CATSDPGNTEAFF. CDR3 coding DNA: TGTGCCACCAGTGATCCGGGGAACACTGAAGCTTTCTTT.

The rearrangement uses TRBV6-5 and TRBJ1-4, with 7 nucleotides matching TRBD1. Germline V gene sequence: CDR1 MNHEY, CDR2 SVGAGI. There are 15 residues in the CDR3. V was pared by 8 bases and J by 4 bases, with 10 bases of the junction left unmatched. The DNA for the CDR3 is TGTGCCAGCGGGTACTCCGGGACAGATAATGAAAAACTGTTTTTT. It encodes CASGYSGTDNEKLFF.

This rearrangement joins TRBV3-1 (or the pseudogene TRBV3-2) to TRBJ2-2; D remains unclear. V lost 1 base and J 1 base, leaving 13 bases between the germline ends. CDR1 LGHDT and CDR2 YNNKEL come from the germline V gene (reference sequence). This CDR3 spans 17 amino acids. CDR3 sequence: CASSQGSWRKNTGELFF. The CDR3 DNA follows: TGTGCCAGCAGCCAAGGGAGTTGGAGAAAGAACACCGGGGAGCTGTTTTTT.

About this clone itself: The junction differs from germline at one of its ends, possibly a read error. The chain has TRBV7-7 and TRBJ2-5; TRBD2 is a possible D gene (5 bases). This CDR3 comprises 12 residues. CDR1 and CDR2 from the germline V gene are SSHAT and FNYEAQ (reference sequence). CDR3 nucleotide sequence: TGTGCTAGCAGCTTCAGCGGCGAGACCCAGTACTTC. Translated, it gives CASSFSGETQYF.

The V and J genes are TRBV4-1 and TRBJ2-2; D is perhaps TRBD1 (5 bases). The CDR3 runs to 15 residues. Germline assignment: CDR1 MGHRA and CDR2 YSYEKL. Trimming removed 3 bases at V and 9 bases at J, with 17 bases between. The DNA for the CDR3 is TGCGCCAGCAGCCAGGGGCTTAATAGTGGTTGGGAGCTGTTTTTT. This encodes CASSQGLNSGWELFF.

The J gene is TRBJ2-3, the V gene TRBV27, with D unresolved. V lost 3 bases and J 0 bases, leaving 7 bases between the germline ends. This CDR3 spans 14 amino acids. CDR1 is MNHEY and CDR2 is SMNVEV in the germline V gene (reference sequence). CDR3 DNA: TGTGCCAGCAGTTTCACCATCAGCACAGATACGCAGTATTTT. Translation gives CASSFTISTDTQYF.

The gene calls are TRBV10-1 and TRBJ2-1; D tentatively fits TRBD1 or TRBD2 (5 bases each). This CDR3 region has 14 residues. Germline V gene lookup returns CDR1 WNHNN and CDR2 SYGVQD (reference sequence). V lost 3 bases and J lost 6, with 12 bases in between. CDR3 loop: CASSDGGLSNEQFF. CDR3 DNA: TGCGCCAGCAGTGATGGGGGTCTGAGCAATGAGCAGTTCTTC.

This chain joins TRBV21-1 and TRBJ1-4. TRBV21-1 is a known pseudogene. CDR3 length: 14 amino acids. This chain's CDR3 is CAGPKLATNEKLFF. The DNA of the CDR3 is TGTGCCGGGCCGAAATTAGCGACTAATGAAAAACTGTTTTTT.

This chain uses TRBV5-4 with TRBJ1-1, with 7 positions matching TRBD1. The V gene's germline CDR1 is SGHNT and CDR2 YYREEE (reference sequence). The CDR3 sequence is 15 residues long. V shed 5 bases, J shed 5 bases, and the junction held 12 bases outside the gene matches. The CDR3 DNA sequence: TGTGCCAGCAGTTCGACAGGGAGTATAGGGACTGAAGCTTTCTTT. As protein: CASSSTGSIGTEAFF. Full variable domain (remainder filled in from reference TRBV5-4 and TRBJ1-1): ETGVTQSPTHLIKTRGQQVTLRCSSQSGHNTVSWYQQALGQGPQFIFQYYREEENGRGNFPPRFSGLQFPNYSSELNVNALELDDSALYLCASSSTGSIGTEAFFGQGTRLTVV.

The chain employs TRBV30 and TRBJ2-3; TRBD2 aligns across 8 bases. Per germline, CDR1 GTSNPN and CDR2 SVGIG (reference sequence). V shed 1 base, J shed 1 base, and the junction held 7 bases outside the gene matches. This CDR3 is 16 amino acids long. CDR3 residues: CAWSALGTRGTDTQYF. The CDR3 DNA follows: TGTGCCTGGAGTGCCCTAGGGACTAGGGGCACAGATACGCAGTATTTT.

Notes on this clone: Possible read error: a much larger clone is one base away. Other DNA sequences of this sample code for an identical CDR3. V usage is TRBV2 and J usage is TRBJ2-5, with D unresolved. CDR1 is SNHLY and CDR2 is FYNNEI in the germline V gene. The CDR3 is made up of 11 amino acids. The germline V and J ends were trimmed by 2 bases and 5 bases, with 3 bases remaining between them. The CDR3 coding sequence is TGTGCCAGCAGTGAATGGGAGACCCAGTACTTC. Translation: CASSEWETQYF.

The V call is TRBV9, the J call TRBJ1-5; D possibly corresponds to TRBD1 (5 bases). The CDR3 extends over 15 amino acids. Germline V gene data show CDR1 as SGDLS and CDR2 as YYNGEE. The V end lost 3 bases, the J end lost 3 bases, and 13 bases lay between the germline ends. For the CDR3, the DNA is TGTGCCAGCAGCGCCTTTGACAGCCCCAATCAGCCCCAGCATTTT. Its translation: CASSAFDSPNQPQHF.

V usage is TRBV27 and J usage is TRBJ1-2; 7 bases are a match to TRBD1. The CDR3 contains 14 residues. The germline gives CDR1 MNHEY, CDR2 SMNVEV (reference sequence). The junction had 12 bases not matched to a gene; V was cut back by 7 bases and J by 7 bases. CDR3 sequence: CASTPGDSIFGYTF. Written as DNA, the CDR3 is TGTGCCAGCACTCCCGGGGACAGTATCTTTGGCTACACCTTC.

This chain connects TRBV4-1 to TRBJ1-2; 8 bases agree with TRBD1. CDR3 size: 14 residues. V lost 6 bases to trimming and J lost 8 bases; unmatched junction nucleotides: 11. CDR1 MGHRA and CDR2 YSYEKL come from the germline V gene. The CDR3 sequence is CASSQRDRGGGYTF. The CDR3 nucleotides are TGCGCCAGCAGTCAGCGTGACAGGGGCGGAGGCTACACCTTC.

This chain joins TRBV4-2 and TRBJ1-6; TRBD1 agrees at 8 bases. V was clipped by 1 base and J by 6 bases; unmatched bases: 5. The CDR3 loop spans 16 amino acids. CDR1 is LGHNA and CDR2 is YNFKEQ in the germline V gene. CDR3 sequence (DNA): TGTGCCAGCAGCCAAGGGTTACAGGGGGTTAATTCACCCCTCCACTTT. This codes for CASSQGLQGVNSPLHF.

This clone came up a few times. This sequence joins TRBV3-1 (or the pseudogene TRBV3-2) and TRBJ2-7; 10 nucleotides align to TRBD2. From germline, CDR1 is LGHDT and CDR2 YNNKEL (reference sequence). The CDR3 sequence is 15 residues long. With V trimmed by 1 base and J by 6 bases, 6 bases remained unmatched. This chain's CDR3 is CASSQGLAGVGEQYV. As DNA, the CDR3 is TGTGCCAGCAGCCAAGGCCTAGCGGGGGTGGGCGAGCAGTACGTC.

CDR3 DNA: TGCGCCAGCAGCCCCGGTTTGACTAGCGGGAGGGCCGGGGAGACCCAGTACTTC. It specifies CASSPGLTSGRAGETQYF. This rearrangement joins TRBV5-1 to TRBJ2-5, with 14 positions matching TRBD2. Germline V CDR1 and CDR2: SGHRS, YFSETQ. V lost 4 bases to trimming and J lost 5 bases; unmatched junction nucleotides: 13. This CDR3 contains 18 residues.

This clone was counted once. The rearrangement links TRBV2 to TRBJ1-2, with 7 bases fitting TRBD1. The CDR3 extends over 14 amino acids. V lost 3 bases, J lost 5 bases, and 6 bases stayed unmatched. CDR1 and CDR2 (germline): SNHLY, FYNNEI. The DNA for the CDR3 is TGTGCCAGCAGTGAGGGGGGACAGATTTATGGCTACACCTTC. Amino acid sequence: CASSEGGQIYGYTF.

This clone has only one observation. J is TRBJ2-1 and V is TRBV19, with 11 bases aligning to TRBD2. The germline V gene encodes CDR1 LNHDA and CDR2 SQIVND (reference sequence). The CDR3 runs 14 residues. After removal of 10 bases from V and 7 bases from J, the junction contained 9 bases not matched to a gene. This CDR3 reads CATLAGGIANEQFF. Written as DNA, the CDR3 is TGTGCCACCCTAGCGGGAGGTATCGCAAATGAGCAGTTCTTC.

This clone was observed a single time. J is TRBJ2-5 and V is TRBV29-1; 7 positions agree with TRBD1. With V trimmed by 1 base and J by 4 bases, 12 bases remained unmatched. Per germline, CDR1 SQVTM and CDR2 ANQGSEA. This CDR3 is 16 amino acids long. CDR3 sequence (DNA): TGCAGCGTTGAAGCCCAACAGGGGTTTGTGGGAGAGACCCAGTACTTC. It is translated as CSVEAQQGFVGETQYF.

The chain uses TRBV28 and TRBJ2-5; 7 bases agree with TRBD2. Germline CDR1 reads MDHEN; CDR2 reads SYDVKM. The V and J ends lost 4 bases and 4 bases, in that order; junction bases with no gene match: 3. The CDR3 covers 13 residues. CDR3 bases: TGTGCCAGCAGTTCCACGGGGGGAGAGACCCAGTACTTC. Translating it yields CASSSTGGETQYF.

This clone was seen a single time. The rearrangement joins TRBV7-9 to TRBJ1-2; the D gene is possibly TRBD1 (6 bases). Trimming removed 0 bases at V and 9 bases at J, with 17 bases between. This CDR3 contains 15 residues. Germline assignment: CDR1 SEHNR and CDR2 FQNEAQ (reference sequence). The CDR3 DNA sequence: TGTGCCAGCAGCTTAGCGAATCCCGGACAGAAGAGCTACACCTTC. It codes for CASSLANPGQKSYTF.

The chain carries TRBV6-4 and TRBJ2-1; TRBD2 matches 9 bases. In germline, CDR1 is MRHNA, CDR2 SNTAGT. This CDR3 spans 15 amino acids. V trimming: 3 bases; J trimming: 4 bases; junction bases outside the gene matches: 4. This chain's CDR3 is CASSESGGNYNEQFF. Written as DNA, the CDR3 is TGTGCCAGCAGTGAAAGCGGGGGGAATTACAATGAGCAGTTCTTC.

The chain combines TRBV24-1 with TRBJ1-2; D gene unclear. Between the trimmed V and J ends, which lost 7 bases and 6 bases, there was a span of 5 bases. The CDR3 runs to 10 residues. The germline V gene encodes CDR1 KGHDR and CDR2 SFDVKD. In nucleotides, the CDR3 is TGTGCCACCAGGCAGGATGGCTACACCTTC. Translation gives CATRQDGYTF.